The entry that follows covers one T cell receptor (beta chain) sequence. Its antigen is unknown. The CDR3 extends over 15 amino acids. V lost 0 bases to trimming and J lost 1 base, with 7 bases between them. The germline gives CDR1 LNHNV, CDR2 YYDKDF (reference sequence). TCRdb's copy holds only in-frame clones and misses some; the assay was immunoSEQ multiplex PCR. The sample yields 90,000 to 120,000 clones, about 90% seen once. This entry is derived from a study of T cell responses to AZD1222 COVID-19 vaccine. On the study more broadly: Doses given second, at about 4 or about 12 weeks, were pooled. Broader study findings: Among the donors, most were white British and more were female, and clonal diversity was possibly underestimated. Repertoires were sampled only after the peak T cell response.

The source was peripheral blood, collected on day 0 of AZD1222 vaccination. The clonotype was recovered from an adult in good health. This chain connects TRBV15 to TRBJ1-3, with unresolved D. The CDR3 DNA reads TGTGCCACCAGCAGAGAATCGGGGTCTGGAAACACCATATATTTT. Residues: CATSRESGSGNTIYF.